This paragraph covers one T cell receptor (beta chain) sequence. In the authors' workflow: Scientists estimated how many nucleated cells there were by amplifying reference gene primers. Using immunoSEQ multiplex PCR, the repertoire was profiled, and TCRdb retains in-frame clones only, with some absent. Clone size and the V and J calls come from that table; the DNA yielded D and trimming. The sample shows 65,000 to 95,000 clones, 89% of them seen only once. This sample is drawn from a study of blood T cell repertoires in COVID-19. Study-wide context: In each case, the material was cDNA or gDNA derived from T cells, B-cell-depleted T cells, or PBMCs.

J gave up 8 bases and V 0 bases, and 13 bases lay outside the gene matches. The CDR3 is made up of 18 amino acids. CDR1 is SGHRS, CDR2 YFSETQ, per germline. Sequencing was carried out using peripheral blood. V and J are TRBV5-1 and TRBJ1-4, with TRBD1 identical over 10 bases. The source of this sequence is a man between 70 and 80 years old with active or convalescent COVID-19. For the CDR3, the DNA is TGCGCCAGCAGCTTGGCTGTAACGGGACAGGGGTACCACGAAAAACTGTTTTTT. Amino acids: CASSLAVTGQGYHEKLFF. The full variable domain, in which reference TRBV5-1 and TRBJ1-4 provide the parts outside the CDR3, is KAGVTQTPRYLIKTRGQQVTLSCSPISGHRSVSWYQQTPGQGLQFLFEYFSETQRNKGNFPGRFSGRQFSNSRSEMNVSTLELGDSALYLCASSLAVTGQGYHEKLFFGSGTQLSVL.